This TCR beta chain comes out of a study of beta chain features in type 1 diabetes listed by TCRdb under 2018. In terms of the full investigation: Mean age, gender distribution, total cell number and subset yield did not differ between patients and healthy donors. A total of roughly 100 million sorted cells were examined across all samples, and a strong correlation was observed between cell number per subset and RNA yield. The study compared TCRB repertoires of sorted circulating CD4+ T cell subsets between recently diagnosed type 1 diabetes patients and matched healthy donors. Regulatory and stem cell-like memory subsets were obtained from only 8 patients and about 8 healthy donors, while naive and central memory subsets were obtained from all 30 or so donors.

As regards this clone: Its target antigen remains unknown. Base qualities are not at hand, and no much larger clone is one base apart.

The entire amount of isolated RNA was reverse transcribed using the High Capacity cDNA Reverse Transcription Kit, so the sequenced TCRB transcripts were expressed ones. For stem cell-like memory T cell samples, survey-depth immunoSEQ sequencing was used, averaging about 1 million total reads per sample. After sorted cells were lysed in RLT buffer, RNA was extracted with DNase-treated RNeasy Micro or Mini kits, with the choice depending on cell number. To prevent cross-contamination, every cell subset was processed on its own, while patient and healthy donor samples were processed together. The immunoSEQ multiplex PCR was used to amplify TCRB sequences from cDNA, generating 87-bp fragments that spanned the CDR3 region. The amplicons were sequenced using the Illumina HiSeq platform. On the study's bioinformatics: PCR bias was computationally corrected using synthetic template baselines, reads within Hamming distance 2 were collapsed, and singletons that could not be merged were discarded. Reads were aligned against IMGT to assign V, D and J genes, CDR3 length and insertions or deletions at six rearrangement sites. Within each subset, clonotype counts were normalized to the number of sorted cells before true diversity and Gini coefficients were calculated with the tcR R package. The overlap coefficient, calculated on TCRB nucleotide sequences, was used to quantify repertoire sharing. Here the immuneACCESS table is served through TCRdb, limited to in-frame sequences with V and J called. Missing clones are a known gap in these copies; in checked studies unresolved V genes cover under half, and the rest lacks a known reason. The DNA was the basis for D and trimming; V, J and clone size are from that table. The sample yields 15,000 to 20,000 clones; around 46% were counted once. Approximately 0.4% of the sample belongs to the ten largest clones.

Each donor gave one peripheral blood draw, roughly 120 mL on average, collected into heparinised tubes. Naive, central memory, regulatory and stem cell-like memory CD4+ T cells were sorted on a BD FACSAria II using a panel including CD45RO, CCR7, CD25, CD127, CD95 and CD27. Purity was above 95% for every sorted population. PBMCs were isolated immediately by Lymphoprep density gradient centrifugation and stained directly without culture. So that batch effects would be minimized, each experiment stained and sorted samples in pairs, pairing one healthy donor with one patient. What the work shows at the level of the full study, not this receptor alone: Naive, central memory and regulatory TCRB repertoires appeared to be more alike among patients than among healthy donors. In all four CD4+ subsets, TCRB CDR3 length was moderately but significantly shorter in type 1 diabetes patients. Sequencing cDNA rather than genomic DNA could over-represent highly expressing activated cells, although activation and CD3 levels did not differ between groups. PCR might favor shorter templates, but patient and control samples were amplified and corrected together, so any skew would affect both groups equally. Because the HLA sub-analyses included only small numbers of individuals, any influence of HLA type on TCRB rearrangement was left unresolved. Patients with type 1 diabetes made fewer insertions and deleted more nucleotides at VDJ recombination sites, implying thymic rearrangement abnormalities.

The CDR1 and CDR2 encoded by the germline V gene are ENHRY and SYGVKD. The junction shows trimming of 11 bases on V and 7 bases on J, and the gene matches do not reach 8 bases of it. From its cysteine to its phenylalanine, the CDR3 spans 13 amino acids. The entry retains the CDR3 DNA only, 39 bases that are in frame from base 1. The sequence joins TRBV10-3 to TRBJ1-5; 10 bases in the middle match TRBD1. The sequence came from a man aged 18 to 29 in good health. Sequencing was carried out using stem cell memory CD4+ T cells from blood. This specimen's cell subset or site label, interpreted: stem cell-like memory CD4+ T cells. The nucleotides read TGTGCCGTGGGACAGGGGTTAGACCAGCCCCAGCATTTT. This sequence encodes CAVGQGLDQPQHF.